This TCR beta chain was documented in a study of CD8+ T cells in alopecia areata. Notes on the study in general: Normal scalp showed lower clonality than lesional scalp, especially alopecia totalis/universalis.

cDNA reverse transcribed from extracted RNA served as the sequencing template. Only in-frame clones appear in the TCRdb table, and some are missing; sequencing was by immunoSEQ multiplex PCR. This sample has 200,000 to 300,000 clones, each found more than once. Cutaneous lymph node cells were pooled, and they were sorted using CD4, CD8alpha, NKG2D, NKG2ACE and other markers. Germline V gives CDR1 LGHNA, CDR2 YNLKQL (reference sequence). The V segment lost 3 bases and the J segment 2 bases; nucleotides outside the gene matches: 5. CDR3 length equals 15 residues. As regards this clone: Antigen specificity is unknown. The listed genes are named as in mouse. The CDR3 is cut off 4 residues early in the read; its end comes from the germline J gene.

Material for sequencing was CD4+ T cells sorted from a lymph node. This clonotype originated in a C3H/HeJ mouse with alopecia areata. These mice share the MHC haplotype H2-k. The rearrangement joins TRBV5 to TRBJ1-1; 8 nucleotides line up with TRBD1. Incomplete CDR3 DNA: TGTGCCAGCAGCCATCCCGGGACAGGCAACACA. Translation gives CASSHPGTGNT. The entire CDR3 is CASSHPGTGNTEVFF.